Shown below are 6 T cell receptor beta chains from a single sample sequenced in a study of identical twins (dated by TCRdb to 2016 to 2017). The library was obtained by 5' RACE. Data came from an Illumina HiSeq 2000. TCRdb reprocessing: public reads trimmed at Q25 with fastp, clones called with MiXCR, in-frame beta chains kept. Every CDR3 protein is listed once, alongside the most common genes and DNA of its rows. For this sample the table gives some 500,000 distinct CDR3 sequences, of which approximately 15% were detected only once. The top ten clonotypes cover approximately 0.52% of the sample. These data were likewise used in another study, on yellow fever vaccine responses in identical twins.

The sequenced material came from CD4+ T cells sorted from blood. The receptor source for this set is a woman aged 18-30 years in good health.

This clonotype was counted a few times. The rearrangement links TRBV4-2 to TRBJ2-3; 10 bases line up with TRBD2. V trimming: 0 bases; J trimming: 5 bases; junction bases outside the gene matches: 5. The germline gives CDR1 LGHNA, CDR2 YNFKEQ. This CDR3 is 16 amino acids long. In DNA, the CDR3 is TGTGCCAGCAGCCAAGATAGCGGGGGGCCCCTAGATACGCAGTATTTT. Translating it yields CASSQDSGGPLDTQYF.

The chain recombines TRBV5-8 with TRBJ2-1, with no clear D. Germline lookup yields CDR1 SGHTS and CDR2 YDEGEE. Trimming took 1 base from V and 8 from J, leaving 19 bases between them. This CDR3 is built from 16 residues. Written as DNA, the CDR3 is TGTGCCAGCAGCTTGCCCCATAGATCATCCGGAGATGAGCAGTTCTTC. As protein: CASSLPHRSSGDEQFF. Full variable domain (outside the CDR3, taken from reference TRBV5-8 and TRBJ2-1): EAGVTQSPTHLIKTRGQQATLRCSPISGHTSVYWYQQALGLGLQFLLWYDEGEERNRGNFPPRFSGRQFPNYSSELNVNALELEDSALYLCASSLPHRSSGDEQFFGPGTRLTVL.

This clonotype was seen a handful of times. The chain is built from TRBV7-9 and TRBJ2-7; 11 nucleotides match TRBD2. Germline CDR1 reads SEHNR; CDR2 reads FQNEAQ (reference sequence). This CDR3 spans 17 amino acids. After removal of 1 base from V and 0 bases from J, the junction contained 5 bases not matched to a gene. CDR3 sequence: CASSLGTSGLSSYEQYF. CDR3 nucleotide sequence: TGTGCCAGCAGCTTAGGGACTAGCGGGTTGAGCTCCTACGAGCAGTACTTC.

The chain recombines TRBV7-2 with TRBJ2-1; no definite D call. The CDR3 length is 17 residues. In germline, CDR1 is SGHTA, CDR2 FQGNSA. The V end was cut by 1 base, the J end by 6 bases, with 19 bases between. The CDR3 coding sequence is TGTGCCAGCAGCTTAGTAGTTTTAAGGGTAGGTGGCAATGAGCAGTTCTTC. It yields the protein CASSLVVLRVGGNEQFF.

The sample holds a few counts of this clonotype. V usage is TRBV2 and J usage is TRBJ2-3; D is unresolved. The germline CDR1 and CDR2 sequences are SNHLY and FYNNEI. Trimming left V 0 bases short and J 5 bases short, with 6 bases between. The CDR3 loop spans 13 amino acids. The CDR3 nucleotides read TGTGCCAGCAGTGAAGCGTTAGTAGATACGCAGTATTTT. This codes for CASSEALVDTQYF.

The chain has TRBV4-1 and TRBJ1-1; the match to TRBD1 covers 9 bases. Germline loops: CDR1 MGHRA, CDR2 YSYEKL. V dropped 3 bases and J dropped 4; count of bases not matched to a gene: 6. The CDR3 sequence is 15 residues long. CDR3 loop: CASSQTDRGVTEAFF. As DNA, the CDR3 is TGCGCCAGCAGCCAGACCGACAGGGGGGTCACTGAAGCTTTCTTT.